Listed here are 6 T cell receptor beta chains from one sample, sequenced in a study of blood T cells in healthy people across ages. Then a second PCR, running roughly 7 to 11 cycles, was carried out with a sample-barcoded 5' primer and a J-beta primer mix. TCRdb fed the 5' RACE reads into MiXCR, producing one record per CDR3 protein. The data contain 1.5 million to 1.9 million distinct CDR3 sequences, 35% to 45% of them singletons. The sequenced sample was blood. Receptor source: a woman younger than 30 in good health.

The chain has TRBV4-2 and TRBJ2-7, with 8 bases aligning to TRBD1. Germline CDR1 LGHNA, CDR2 YNFKEQ. This CDR3 region has 14 residues. J gave up 4 bases and V 3 bases, and 5 bases lay outside the gene matches. The CDR3 here is CASSHGQGLYEQYF. CDR3 bases: TGTGCCAGCAGCCACGGACAGGGCTTATACGAGCAGTACTTC.

The rearrangement uses TRBV14 and TRBJ2-1, with no clear D. The J call could be wrong; TRBJ2-7 is a better fit for the DNA end. The CDR3 has 16 residues. The V gene's germline CDR1 is SGHDN and CDR2 FVKESK. The chain's CDR3 is CASSQGRRTSYNEQYF. The CDR3 region has the DNA TGTGCCAGCAGCCAAGGCCGAAGGACCTCCTACAATGAGCAGTACTTC.

This chain uses TRBV7-8 with TRBJ1-1, with no clear D. The CDR3 extends over 12 amino acids. Looked up from germline, CDR1 is SGHVS and CDR2 is FQNEAQ. V was cut by 5 bases and J by 11 bases, with 15 bases left in between. The chain's CDR3 is CASSRVQFGAFF. CDR3 DNA sequence: TGTGCCAGCAGCCGAGTCCAATTTGGGGCTTTCTTT.

The chain joins TRBV20-1 to TRBJ2-1, with 8 bases matching TRBD2. J was trimmed by 1 base and V by 1 base; bases with no gene match: 6. Germline V gene lookup returns CDR1 DFQATT and CDR2 SNEGSKA (reference sequence). The length of the CDR3 is 16 residues. CDR3 amino acids: CSARVERGRSYNEQFF. CDR3 DNA sequence: TGCAGTGCTAGAGTGGAGCGGGGGCGATCCTACAATGAGCAGTTCTTC.

This clonotype was counted a few times. J is TRBJ2-2 and V is TRBV11-2, with 10 bases fitting TRBD1. Trimming removed 4 bases from V and 5 bases from J; junction bases left unmatched: 4. The CDR3 runs 15 residues. Germline assignment: CDR1 SGHAT and CDR2 FQNNGV. The CDR3 reads CASSSWTGGTGELFF. The CDR3 nucleotides are TGTGCCAGCAGCTCTTGGACAGGGGGGACCGGGGAGCTGTTTTTT.

This rearrangement joins TRBV6-6 to TRBJ1-3; possibly TRBD1 for D (6 bases). Per the germline V gene, CDR1 is MNHNY and CDR2 is SVGAGI (reference sequence). The CDR3 covers 17 residues. The germline V and J ends were trimmed by 0 bases and 3 bases, with 15 bases remaining between them. CDR3 coding DNA: TGTGCCAGCAGTTACTCGAAATACAGGGAAGATGGAAACACCATATATTTT. It encodes CASSYSKYREDGNTIYF.